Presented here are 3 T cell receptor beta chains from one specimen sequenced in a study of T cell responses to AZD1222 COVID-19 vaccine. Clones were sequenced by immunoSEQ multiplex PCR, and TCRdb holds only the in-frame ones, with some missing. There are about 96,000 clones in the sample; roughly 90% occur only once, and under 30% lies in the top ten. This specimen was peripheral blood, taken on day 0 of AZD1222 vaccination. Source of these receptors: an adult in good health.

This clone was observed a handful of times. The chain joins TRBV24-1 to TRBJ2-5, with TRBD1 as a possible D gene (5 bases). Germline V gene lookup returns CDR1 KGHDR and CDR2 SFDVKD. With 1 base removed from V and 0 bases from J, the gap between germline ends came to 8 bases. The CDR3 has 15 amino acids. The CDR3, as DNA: TGTGCCACCAGTGATTTTGGGGCAGACCAAGAGACCCAGTACTTC. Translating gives CATSDFGADQETQYF.

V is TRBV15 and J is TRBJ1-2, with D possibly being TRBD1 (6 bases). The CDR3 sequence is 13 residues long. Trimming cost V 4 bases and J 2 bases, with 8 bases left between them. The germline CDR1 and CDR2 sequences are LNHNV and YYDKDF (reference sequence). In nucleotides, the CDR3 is TGTGCCACCAGCAAAACAGGGAACTATGGCTACACCTTC. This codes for CATSKTGNYGYTF. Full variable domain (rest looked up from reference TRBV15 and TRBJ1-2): DAMVIQNPRYQVTQFGKPVTLSCSQTLNHNVMYWYQQKSSQAPKLLFHYYDKDFNNEADTPDNFQSRRPNTSFCFLDIRSPGLGDTAMYLCATSKTGNYGYTFGSGTRLTVV.

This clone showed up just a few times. CDR3 sequence (DNA): TGTGCCACCAAGGGGGAAGGGGGTACGCAGTATTTT. The encoded protein is CATKGEGGTQYF. The gene calls are TRBV24-1 and TRBJ2-3, with D perhaps TRBD1 (6 bases). Trimming stripped 8 bases from V and 8 bases from J, with 13 bases between. Germline assignment: CDR1 KGHDR and CDR2 SFDVKD. The CDR3 contains 12 residues.